A selection of T cell receptor beta chains follows, all from one sample in a study of blood T cell repertoires in COVID-19. The table came from immunoSEQ multiplex PCR; TCRdb's copy has only in-frame clones and leaves some out. The data show about 250,000 clones, about nine tenths seen once. Material for sequencing was peripheral blood. These receptors all stem from a woman in her forties who had recovered from COVID-19. The CDR3 runs from the conserved cysteine through the conserved F or W. Fields, in order: D gene, clone size, V gene, J gene, CDR3 protein, CDR3 DNA. The D gene is left open where the match is weak. Expanded clones are given a class, and other clones once, few, many or no size at all.

D gene: -; clone size: once; V gene: TRBV21-1; J gene: TRBJ2-5; CDR3 protein: CASSFCGQETQYF; CDR3 DNA: TGTGCCAGCAGCTTCTGCGGACAAGAGACCCAGTACTTC
D gene: TRBD1; clone size: -; V gene: TRBV30; J gene: TRBJ1-1; CDR3 protein: CAWSPGTGGTEAFF; CDR3 DNA: TGTGCCTGGAGTCCAGGGACAGGGGGCACTGAAGCTTTCTTT
D gene: TRBD2; clone size: -; V gene: TRBV2; J gene: TRBJ2-1; CDR3 protein: CATRAFRLAGGHSYNEQFF; CDR3 DNA: TGTGCCACCCGTGCTTTCAGGCTAGCGGGGGGTCACTCCTACAATGAGCAGTTCTTC
D gene: TRBD1; clone size: few; V gene: TRBV28; J gene: TRBJ2-7; CDR3 protein: CASSLFWRSVGQGAYEQYF; CDR3 DNA: TGTGCCAGCAGTTTATTTTGGAGGAGTGTGGGACAGGGGGCCTACGAGCAGTACTTC
D gene: TRBD1; clone size: -; V gene: TRBV3-1/TRBV3-2; J gene: TRBJ2-7; CDR3 protein: CASSLRQGVYEQYF; CDR3 DNA: TGTGCCAGCAGCCTCCGACAGGGTGTCTACGAGCAGTACTTC
D gene: -; clone size: -; V gene: TRBV6-6; J gene: TRBJ1-4; CDR3 protein: CASSTPMGRGEKLFF; CDR3 DNA: TGTGCCAGCAGTACCCCGATGGGGCGTGGTGAAAAACTGTTTTTT
D gene: -; clone size: -; V gene: TRBV7-9; J gene: TRBJ1-1; CDR3 protein: CASSLFGGVGTEAFF; CDR3 DNA: TGTGCCAGCAGCTTATTTGGGGGCGTCGGCACTGAAGCTTTCTTT
D gene: TRBD1; clone size: -; V gene: TRBV27; J gene: TRBJ2-7; CDR3 protein: CASSLTGGIGEQYF; CDR3 DNA: TGTGCCAGCAGTCTGACAGGGGGTATCGGCGAGCAGTACTTC
D gene: -; clone size: few; V gene: TRBV6-1; J gene: TRBJ2-3; CDR3 protein: CASSEVSVTDTQYF; CDR3 DNA: TGTGCCAGCAGTGAAGTAAGCGTGACAGATACGCAGTATTTT
D gene: -; clone size: -; V gene: TRBV5-1; J gene: TRBJ2-3; CDR3 protein: CASSPGISGEGTDTQYF; CDR3 DNA: TGCGCCAGCAGCCCTGGTATTAGCGGAGAGGGAACAGATACGCAGTATTTT
D gene: -; clone size: -; V gene: TRBV29-1; J gene: TRBJ2-2; CDR3 protein: CSVGVSRTGELFF; CDR3 DNA: TGCAGCGTTGGAGTATCCAGGACCGGGGAGCTGTTTTTT
D gene: TRBD2; clone size: -; V gene: TRBV2; J gene: TRBJ2-5; CDR3 protein: CASSGTGLAGRRPQETQYF; CDR3 DNA: TGTGCCAGCAGTGGTACGGGACTAGCGGGCCGGAGACCCCAGGAGACCCAGTACTTC
D gene: TRBD2; clone size: -; V gene: TRBV9; J gene: TRBJ2-2; CDR3 protein: CASSAGGLPGAGELFF; CDR3 DNA: TGTGCCAGCAGCGCGGGGGGACTACCAGGAGCCGGGGAGCTGTTTTTT
D gene: -; clone size: -; V gene: TRBV5-1; J gene: TRBJ2-5; CDR3 protein: CASSSQGSKETQYF; CDR3 DNA: TGCGCCAGCAGTTCGCAAGGGAGTAAGGAGACCCAGTACTTC
D gene: TRBD2; clone size: -; V gene: TRBV6-1; J gene: TRBJ2-2; CDR3 protein: CASSGGGGTGSTGELFF; CDR3 DNA: TGTGCCAGCAGTGGTGGCGGGGGGACGGGGAGTACCGGGGAGCTGTTTTTT
D gene: -; clone size: -; V gene: TRBV29-1; J gene: TRBJ1-1; CDR3 protein: CSVDGPATEAFF; CDR3 DNA: TGCAGCGTTGATGGGCCAGCCACTGAAGCTTTCTTT
D gene: TRBD1; clone size: -; V gene: TRBV19; J gene: TRBJ2-6; CDR3 protein: CASSIERDRVSSGANVLTF; CDR3 DNA: TGTGCCAGTAGTATAGAGAGGGACAGGGTTTCCTCTGGGGCCAACGTCCTGACTTTC
D gene: -; clone size: -; V gene: TRBV19; J gene: TRBJ2-4; CDR3 protein: CASSSGLLQLAKNIQYF; CDR3 DNA: TGTGCCAGTAGTAGCGGACTCTTACAATTAGCCAAAAACATTCAGTACTTC